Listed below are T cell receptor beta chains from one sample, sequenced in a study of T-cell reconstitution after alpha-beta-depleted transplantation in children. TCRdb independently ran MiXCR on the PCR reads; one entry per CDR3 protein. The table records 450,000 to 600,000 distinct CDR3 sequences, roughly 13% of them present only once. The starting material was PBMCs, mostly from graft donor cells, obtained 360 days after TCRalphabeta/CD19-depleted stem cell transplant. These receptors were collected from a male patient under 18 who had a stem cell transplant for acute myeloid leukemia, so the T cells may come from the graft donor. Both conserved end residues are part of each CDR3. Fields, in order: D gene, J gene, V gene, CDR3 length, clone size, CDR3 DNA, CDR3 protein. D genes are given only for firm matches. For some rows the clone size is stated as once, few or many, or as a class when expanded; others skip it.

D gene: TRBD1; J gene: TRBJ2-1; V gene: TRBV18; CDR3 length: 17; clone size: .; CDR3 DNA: TGTGCCAGCTCAGTTCGCCCCGACAGGGATGACTACAATGAGCAGTTCTTC; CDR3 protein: CASSVRPDRDDYNEQFF
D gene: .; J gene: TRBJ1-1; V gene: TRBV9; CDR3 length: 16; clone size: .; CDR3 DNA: TGTGCCAGCAGCGTAGGCAAGACACTCCTGAACACTGAAGCTTTCTTT; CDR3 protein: CASSVGKTLLNTEAFF
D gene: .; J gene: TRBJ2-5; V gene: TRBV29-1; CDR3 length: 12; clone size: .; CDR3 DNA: TGCAGCGTTGAAAGAGGGGGAAAGACCCAGTACTTC; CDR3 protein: CSVERGGKTQYF
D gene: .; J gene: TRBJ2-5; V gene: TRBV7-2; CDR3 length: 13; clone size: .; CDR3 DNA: TGTGCCAGCAAAGCGCAGGGACAAGAGACCCAGTACTTC; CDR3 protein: CASKAQGQETQYF
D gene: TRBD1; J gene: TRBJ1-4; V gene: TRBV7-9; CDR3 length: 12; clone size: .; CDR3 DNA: TGTGCCAGCAGCAACAGGGGCGAAAAACTGTTTTTT; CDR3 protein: CASSNRGEKLFF
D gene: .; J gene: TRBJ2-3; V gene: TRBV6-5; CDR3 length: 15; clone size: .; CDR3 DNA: TGTGCCAGCAGTTACTACCAGGGGGGGAAGGATACGCAGTATTTT; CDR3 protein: CASSYYQGGKDTQYF
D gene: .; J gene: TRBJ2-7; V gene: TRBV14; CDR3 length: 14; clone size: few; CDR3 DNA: TGTGCCAGCAGTCCTAGACTTATATCCTACGAGCAGTACTTC; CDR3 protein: CASSPRLISYEQYF
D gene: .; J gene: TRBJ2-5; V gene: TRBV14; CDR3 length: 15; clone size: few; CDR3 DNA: TGTGCCAGCAGCCAAGACGGACGGACGACGGAGACCCAGTACTTC; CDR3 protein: CASSQDGRTTETQYF
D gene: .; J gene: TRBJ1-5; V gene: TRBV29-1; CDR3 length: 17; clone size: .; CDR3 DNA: TGCAGCGCCGAGAGGGGAGTGAGAGCTAATAGCAATCAGCCCCAGCATTTT; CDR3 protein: CSAERGVRANSNQPQHF
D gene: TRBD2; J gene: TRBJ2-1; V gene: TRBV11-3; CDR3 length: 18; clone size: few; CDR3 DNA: TGTGCCAGCAGCTTAGGGTCTAAGGGACTAGCCCCGTACAATGAGCAGTTCTTC; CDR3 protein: CASSLGSKGLAPYNEQFF
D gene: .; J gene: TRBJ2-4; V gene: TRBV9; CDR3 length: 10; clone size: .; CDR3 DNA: TGTGCCAGCAGCGTAGACCGAGGGTACTTC; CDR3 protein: CASSVDRGYF
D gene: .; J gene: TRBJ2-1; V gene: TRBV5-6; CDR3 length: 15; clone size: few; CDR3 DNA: TGTGCCAGCAGCCCATTTCGGAGGTCGAACAATGAGCAGTTCTTC; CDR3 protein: CASSPFRRSNNEQFF
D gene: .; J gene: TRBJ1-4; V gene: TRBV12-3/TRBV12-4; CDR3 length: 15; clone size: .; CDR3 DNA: TGTGCCAGCACCACCATACAGGGATATAATGAAAAACTGTTTTTT; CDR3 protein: CASTTIQGYNEKLFF
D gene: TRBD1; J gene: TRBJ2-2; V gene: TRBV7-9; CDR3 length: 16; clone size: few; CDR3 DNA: TGTGCCAGCAGCTCCTCCGGGACAGGGAGGACCGGGGAGCTGTTTTTT; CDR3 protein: CASSSSGTGRTGELFF
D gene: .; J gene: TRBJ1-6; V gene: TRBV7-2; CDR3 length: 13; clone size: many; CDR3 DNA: TGTGCCAGCAGCTTAGACTGGAATTCACCCCTCCACTTT; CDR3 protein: CASSLDWNSPLHF
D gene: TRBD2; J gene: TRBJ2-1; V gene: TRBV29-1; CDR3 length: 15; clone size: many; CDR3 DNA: TGCAGCGTTGTTGTACCGGGACTAGCGGACAATGAGCAGTTCTTC; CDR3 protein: CSVVVPGLADNEQFF